Listed below are T cell receptor beta chains from one sample, sequenced in a study of regulatory T cells in long-lasting Graves disease. Via MiXCR, TCRdb re-called the multiplex PCR reads, giving one row per CDR3 protein. The sample lists 200,000 to 250,000 distinct CDR3 sequences, roughly 19% seen once, with 12% in the top ten. Another study also made use of these data, one on T cells in Graves' hyperthyroidism and ophthalmopathy.

Material: peripheral blood mononuclear cells (PBMCs), obtained at new diagnosis, from a patient treated with antithyroid drugs. Source of these receptors: a woman aged 25 to 39 with Graves disease. CDR3s include the opening cysteine and the closing phenylalanine or tryptophan. Each record gives: CDR3 DNA, CDR3 protein, clone size, J gene, D gene, V gene, CDR3 length. The D gene is left open where the match is weak. The size entry is marked missing in some rows and otherwise reads once, few, many or a size class.

TGCGCCAGCAGCTTGGCCTCCACAGGGGGGAACACTGAAGCTTTCTTT	CASSLASTGGNTEAFF	many	TRBJ1-1	TRBD1	TRBV5-1	16
TGTGCCAGCAGTTACGGGGGTGCTAACTATGGCTACACCTTC	CASSYGGANYGYTF	many	TRBJ1-2	NA	TRBV6-5	14
TGTGCCAGCAGTTTTCGAGGAGAGACCCAGTACTTC	CASSFRGETQYF	many	TRBJ2-5	NA	TRBV12-3/TRBV12-4	12
TGTGCCAGCAGTCTAGCCGGGACATTGAACACTGAAGCTTTCTTT	CASSLAGTLNTEAFF	many	TRBJ1-1	NA	TRBV7-9	15
TGCGCCAGCAGCCCGGGGGGGGCACTTAACTATGGCTACACCTTC	CASSPGGALNYGYTF	many	TRBJ1-2	NA	TRBV5-1	15
TGTGCCTGGGGGGGCAGGGGTAATCAGCCCCAGCATTTT	CAWGGRGNQPQHF	many	TRBJ1-5	NA	TRBV30	13
TGTGCCAGCAGCTTAGTAGTTAGCGGGGTCTACAATGAGCAGTTCTTC	CASSLVVSGVYNEQFF	many	TRBJ2-1	TRBD2	TRBV7-6	16
TGTGCCAGTAGGGTGGATCAGAATAGCAATCAGCCCCAGCATTTT	CASRVDQNSNQPQHF	few	TRBJ1-5	NA	TRBV19	15
TGTGCCAGCAGTCAACAGGTGGTCTGGGCCAAAAACATTCAGTACTTC	CASSQQVVWAKNIQYF	NA	TRBJ2-4	NA	TRBV2	16
TGTGCCAGCAAGGGGGACGGTGCCTACGAGCAGTACTTC	CASKGDGAYEQYF	many	TRBJ2-7	NA	TRBV2	13
TGTGCCAGCAGTTTATCCGGACAGGTGGCGACTAATGAGCAGTTCTTC	CASSLSGQVATNEQFF	NA	TRBJ2-1	TRBD1	TRBV27	16
TGTGCCAGTAGTGAAACAGCTAACTATGGCTACACCTTC	CASSETANYGYTF	many	TRBJ1-2	NA	TRBV19	13
TGTGCCAGCTCAGCAGTCGCTAGCTCTAGTCCTTACGAGCAGTACTTC	CASSAVASSSPYEQYF	many	TRBJ2-7	NA	TRBV18	16
TGTGCCAGCAGTGTTTACCCGCAGGGGGGAAACACCATATATTTT	CASSVYPQGGNTIYF	many	TRBJ1-3	NA	TRBV12-3/TRBV12-4	15
TGTGCCAGCAGCCAACTAGACAACACCGGGGAGCTGTTTTTT	CASSQLDNTGELFF	many	TRBJ2-2	NA	TRBV14	14
TGTGCCAGCAGCCAATCCCGAGAGGGGAATGAGCAGTTCTTC	CASSQSREGNEQFF	many	TRBJ2-1	NA	TRBV3-1	14
TGCAGTGCTAGGGGTAGGGGGTTCCCTGAAGCTTTCTTT	CSARGRGFPEAFF	many	TRBJ1-1	NA	TRBV20-1	13
TGTGCCAGCAGTTCCGCTAGCGGATACAATGAGCAGTTCTTC	CASSSASGYNEQFF	many	TRBJ2-1	TRBD2	TRBV6-2/TRBV6-3	14
TGCAGTGCAACCAGACTAGCGGGAGGGTTTATGAGCTCCTACGAGCAGTACTTC	CSATRLAGGFMSSYEQYF	many	TRBJ2-7	TRBD2	TRBV20-1	18
TGTGCCAGCAGCCGAACCCTTGCGGGGGGGCCCGGGGAGACCCAGTACTTC	CASSRTLAGGPGETQYF	NA	TRBJ2-5	TRBD2	TRBV7-8	17
TGTGCCAGCAGCCGGGACGGGGGCCCTTGGAGCAATCAGCCCCAGCATTTT	CASSRDGGPWSNQPQHF	many	TRBJ1-5	NA	TRBV28	17
TGTGCCAGCAGCTTAGACGGGGGAAACGAGCAGTACTTC	CASSLDGGNEQYF	NA	TRBJ2-7	NA	TRBV7-6	13
TGTGCCAGCAGCTCTAGCGGGGGGGCTGTAAATGAGCAGTTCTTC	CASSSSGGAVNEQFF	many	TRBJ2-1	TRBD2	TRBV9	15
TGTGCCAGCAGACGCGTATCCACTAGCGGGGGTGAGCAGTTCTTC	CASRRVSTSGGEQFF	many	TRBJ2-1	TRBD2	TRBV27	15
TGTGCCAGCAGTGAAGGAAACGGACAAGAGACCCAGTACTTC	CASSEGNGQETQYF	many	TRBJ2-5	NA	TRBV6-1	14
TGTGCCAGCAGCTTGCAGGGGGCTGTCGTAGGCACTGAAGCTTTCTTT	CASSLQGAVVGTEAFF	NA	TRBJ1-1	TRBD1	TRBV7-2	16
TGTGCCAGCAGTTCAGGGGTTGTTGGAAACACCATATATTTT	CASSSGVVGNTIYF	many	TRBJ1-3	NA	TRBV28	14
TGTGCCAGCACTATAAGAGGGACAGTCCCCTATGAGCAGTACTTC	CASTIRGTVPYEQYF	once	TRBJ2-7	TRBD1	TRBV2	15
TGCGCCAGCAGCCAAGTGGGCAGGGGATCTGGAAACACCATATATTTT	CASSQVGRGSGNTIYF	many	TRBJ1-3	NA	TRBV4-1	16
TGTGCCAGCAGTTACAGCGTGGGAAATTCACCCCTCCACTTT	CASSYSVGNSPLHF	many	TRBJ1-6	NA	TRBV28	14
TGTGCCAGCTCACCAGGAGCACAAGAGACCCAGTACTTC	CASSPGAQETQYF	NA	TRBJ2-5	NA	TRBV18	13
TGCAGTGCTACCAGGACAGCTCACTATGGCTACACCTTC	CSATRTAHYGYTF	few	TRBJ1-2	NA	TRBV20-1	13
TGTGCCAGCAGTTACGAGCTCTCCCTAGCGGGGGTTCAAGAGACCCAGTACTTC	CASSYELSLAGVQETQYF	many	TRBJ2-5	TRBD2	TRBV6-9	18
TGTGCCAGTAGTCCACGGACAGGGACAGACCAAGAGACCCAGTACTTC	CASSPRTGTDQETQYF	few	TRBJ2-5	TRBD1	TRBV19	16
TGCAGCGTGTACAGGGAGGGGAGCACTGAAGCTTTCTTT	CSVYREGSTEAFF	NA	TRBJ1-1	NA	TRBV29-1	13
TGTGCCAGCAGTTTAGACGGGGGAGGGTCACCCCTCCACTTT	CASSLDGGGSPLHF	many	TRBJ1-6	NA	TRBV27	14
TGTGCCAGCAGTTTAATAGACAGGGGAGGAGACGAGCAGTACTTC	CASSLIDRGGDEQYF	many	TRBJ2-7	TRBD1	TRBV27	15
TGTGCCACCCTTCCCCGTGGCGGGGTACTCAATGAGCAGTTCTTC	CATLPRGGVLNEQFF	few	TRBJ2-1	NA	TRBV19	15
TGTGCCAGTAGTTTAGAAAGCGGGGGGACCACCGGGGAGCTGTTTTTT	CASSLESGGTTGELFF	NA	TRBJ2-2	TRBD2	TRBV19	16
TGCGCCAGCAGCTTGACTAGCGGGAAAAACATTCAGTACTTC	CASSLTSGKNIQYF	many	TRBJ2-4	TRBD2	TRBV5-1	14
TGTGCCAGCAGCTCAACGGGAGGGCCCTCAGAGGAGCAGTTCTTC	CASSSTGGPSEEQFF	many	TRBJ2-1	TRBD2	TRBV6-1	15
TGTGCCAGCAGTTCGAGTCTCGCCTACGAGCAGTACTTC	CASSSSLAYEQYF	many	TRBJ2-7	NA	TRBV12-3/TRBV12-4	13
TGTGCCAGCAGCTCCTCGGGCAGCTTCAGCTCCTATAATTCACCCCTCCACTTT	CASSSSGSFSSYNSPLHF	many	TRBJ1-6	NA	TRBV7-8	18
TGTGCCAGCAGTTCCCGACAGGGCCAAAGCTTATGGGCCAACGTCCTGACTTTC	CASSSRQGQSLWANVLTF	few	TRBJ2-6	TRBD1	TRBV12-3/TRBV12-4	18
TGCGCCAGCAGCTGGGGACAGGGCACCGGGGAGCTGTTTTTT	CASSWGQGTGELFF	many	TRBJ2-2	TRBD1	TRBV5-1	14
TGTGCCAGCAGTTTCGTGCGGAACACTGAAGCTTTCTTT	CASSFVRNTEAFF	NA	TRBJ1-1	NA	TRBV28	13
TGTGCCAGCAGCTTCCCAGGACTAGCGGGGGGGCCCGAGCAGTACTTC	CASSFPGLAGGPEQYF	NA	TRBJ2-7	TRBD2	TRBV7-3	16
TGTGCCAGCAGTTTAACCGGGGCCGTTGGGGTTATAATATCACCCCTCCACTTT	CASSLTGAVGVIISPLHF	many	TRBJ1-6	NA	TRBV27	18
TGTGCCAGCAGCGACCCCCCGGGCAGATCCTACGAGCAGTACTTC	CASSDPPGRSYEQYF	many	TRBJ2-7	NA	TRBV6-1	15
TGTGCCAGTACCCACGTTAATCAGCCCCAGCATTTT	CASTHVNQPQHF	many	TRBJ1-5	NA	TRBV19	12
TGTGCCAGCAGCTTAGCGCGCTTTGGGCTAGCGGGAAAGATGGGCGAGCAGTACTTC	CASSLARFGLAGKMGEQYF	many	TRBJ2-7	TRBD2	TRBV7-8	19
TGTGCCAGCAGTGACCCCGGGACAGTGGCCGGGGAGCTGTTTTTT	CASSDPGTVAGELFF	many	TRBJ2-2	TRBD1	TRBV2	15
TGTGCCAGCAGCCAAGTAGGGCAGGATACGAACACTGAAGCTTTCTTT	CASSQVGQDTNTEAFF	many	TRBJ1-1	NA	TRBV3-1	16
TGTGCCGGCGGGGACTGGAGCGCGGGCTCCTCCGAGCAGTACTTC	CAGGDWSAGSSEQYF	many	TRBJ2-7	NA	TRBV6-1	15
TGTGCCAGCAGCTACGACAGGGGTTACTCTGGAAACACCATATATTTT	CASSYDRGYSGNTIYF	many	TRBJ1-3	TRBD1	TRBV11-3	16